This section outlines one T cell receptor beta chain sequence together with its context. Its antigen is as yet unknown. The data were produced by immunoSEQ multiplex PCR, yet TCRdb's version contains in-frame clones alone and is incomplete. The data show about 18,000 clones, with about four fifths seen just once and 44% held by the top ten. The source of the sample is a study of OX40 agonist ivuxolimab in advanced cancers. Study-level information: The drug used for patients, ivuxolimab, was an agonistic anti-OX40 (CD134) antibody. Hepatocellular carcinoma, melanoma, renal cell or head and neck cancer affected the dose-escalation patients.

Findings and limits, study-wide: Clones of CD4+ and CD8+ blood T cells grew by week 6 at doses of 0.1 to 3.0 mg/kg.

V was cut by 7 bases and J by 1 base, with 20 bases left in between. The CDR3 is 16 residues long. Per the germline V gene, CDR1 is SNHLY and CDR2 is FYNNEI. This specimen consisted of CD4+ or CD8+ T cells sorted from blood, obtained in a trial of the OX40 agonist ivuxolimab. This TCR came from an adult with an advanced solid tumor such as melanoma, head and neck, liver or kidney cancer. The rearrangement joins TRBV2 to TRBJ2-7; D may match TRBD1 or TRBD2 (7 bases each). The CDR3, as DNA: TGTGCCAGCACCATGACAGGGAGGGAACTTTCCTACGAGCAGTACTTC. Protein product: CASTMTGRELSYEQYF. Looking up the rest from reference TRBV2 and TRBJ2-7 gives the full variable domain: EPEVTQTPSHQVTQMGQEVILRCVPISNHLYFYWYRQILGQKVEFLVSFYNNEISEKSEIFDDQFSVERPDGSNFTLKIRSTKLEDSAMYFCASTMTGRELSYEQYFGPGTRLTVT.